A selection of T cell receptor beta chains follows, all from one sample in a study of OX40 agonist ivuxolimab in advanced cancers. Using immunoSEQ multiplex PCR, the repertoire was profiled, and TCRdb retains in-frame clones only, with some absent. The sample holds fewer than 130,000 clones, approximately 89% seen once. Source: CD4+ or CD8+ T cells sorted from blood, taken in a trial of the OX40 agonist ivuxolimab. The receptors were gathered from an adult with an advanced solid tumor such as melanoma, head and neck, liver or kidney cancer. CDR3s include the opening cysteine and the closing phenylalanine or tryptophan.

J	V	CDR3
TRBJ1-2	TRBV5-4	CASSFTAITPGYTF
TRBJ1-1	TRBV9	CASSGNPGVAEAFF
TRBJ1-2	TRBV30	CAWSQYRTGIGYTF
TRBJ2-1	TRBV14	CASSQSSVYNEQFF
TRBJ1-6	TRBV6-6	CASSYVMRVNSPLHF
TRBJ1-2	TRBV5-1	CASSADMDGYTF
TRBJ2-1	TRBV11-2	CASSDYNEQFF
TRBJ2-3	TRBV7-2	CASSPGGAPSTDTQYF
TRBJ1-3	TRBV5-4	CASRSGASSGNTIYF
TRBJ1-2	TRBV30	CACHRDRRQANYGYTF
TRBJ1-2	TRBV19	CASIGQGTYYGYTF
TRBJ2-2	TRBV11-2	CASSPFIRQVVDTGELFF
TRBJ1-5	TRBV11-3	CASSLGQFNQPQHF
TRBJ2-1	TRBV9	CASSGVFGAEQFF
TRBJ2-7	TRBV11-2	CASNDPSGGFYEQYF
TRBJ1-1	TRBV5-1	CASSLEDRGQTEAFF
TRBJ1-2	TRBV28	CASSLATAYGYTF
TRBJ2-1	TRBV7-9	CASSAYRGDSSYNEQFF
TRBJ1-2	TRBV28	CASRSTDRAYVGYTF
TRBJ1-3	TRBV5-4	CASSLAGSSGNTIYF
TRBJ2-2	TRBV5-1	CASSLKGAVPRGTGELFF
TRBJ1-4	TRBV6-6	CATRPYRGGEKLFF
TRBJ2-2	TRBV28	CASSLWGEGLSGELFF
TRBJ1-4	TRBV6-6	CASSRRGTSNEKLFF
TRBJ2-1	TRBV5-1	CASSRGLAGDNEQFF
TRBJ2-7	TRBV18	CASSPRTETYEQYF
TRBJ1-2	TRBV9	CASSVDPQGIFHTF
TRBJ1-1	TRBV7-9	CASSFGQPRNTEAFF
TRBJ2-7	TRBV30	CAWSWRKVGSQYF
TRBJ1-2	TRBV4-3	CASSQEWDSDYGYTF
TRBJ1-2	TRBV7-2	CASSSPGQPYGYTF
TRBJ2-7	TRBV6-5	CASSASPTRGEQYF
TRBJ2-2	TRBV6-5	CASSRGGTELFF
TRBJ2-2	TRBV27	CASSANRNTGELFF